This TCR beta chain stems from a study of blood T cell repertoires in COVID-19. Across the study: COVID-19 samples, acute and convalescent, were from the United States, Italy and Spain. PBMCs, B-cell-depleted T cells, or T cells were the source of the cDNA or gDNA that made up the material.

Authors' data handling: Amplification from reference gene primers served as the basis for estimated nucleated cell counts. Clones were read by immunoSEQ multiplex PCR, and TCRdb kept only the in-frame ones, dropping some. V, J and clone size are taken as reported in that table, and D and trimming were inferred from the DNA itself. The sample carries some 74,000 clones, around 83% recorded once. This CDR3 comprises 16 residues. The junction had 8 bases not matched to a gene; V was cut back by 1 base and J by 5 bases. Germline CDR1 is SGHDN and CDR2 is FVKESK. What was sequenced was peripheral blood. This sequence was found in a man at least 80 years old with acute or convalescent COVID-19. The chain carries TRBV14 and TRBJ1-1, with 9 positions matching TRBD1. The CDR3, as DNA: TGTGCCAGCAGCCAAGTACAGGGGGCAGGAGGGACTGAAGCTTTCTTT. As protein: CASSQVQGAGGTEAFF. Combining the CDR3 with reference TRBV14 and TRBJ1-1 gives the whole variable domain EAGVTQFPSHSVIEKGQTVTLRCDPISGHDNLYWYRRVMGKEIKFLLHFVKESKQDESGMPNNRFLAERTGGTYSTLKVQPAELEDSGVYFCASSQVQGAGGTEAFFGQGTRLTVV.